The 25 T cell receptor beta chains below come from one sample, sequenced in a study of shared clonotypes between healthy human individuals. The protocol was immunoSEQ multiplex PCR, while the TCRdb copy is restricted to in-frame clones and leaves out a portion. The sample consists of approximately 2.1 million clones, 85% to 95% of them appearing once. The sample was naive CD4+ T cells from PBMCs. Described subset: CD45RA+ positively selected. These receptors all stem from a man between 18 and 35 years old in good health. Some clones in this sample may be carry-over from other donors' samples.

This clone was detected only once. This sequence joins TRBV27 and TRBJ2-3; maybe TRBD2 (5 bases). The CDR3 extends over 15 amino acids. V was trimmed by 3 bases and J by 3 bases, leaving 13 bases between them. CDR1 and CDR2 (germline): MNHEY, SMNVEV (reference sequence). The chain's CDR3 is CASSFSRALTDTQYF. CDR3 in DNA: TGTGCCAGCAGTTTTTCGAGGGCCTTGACAGATACGCAGTATTTT.

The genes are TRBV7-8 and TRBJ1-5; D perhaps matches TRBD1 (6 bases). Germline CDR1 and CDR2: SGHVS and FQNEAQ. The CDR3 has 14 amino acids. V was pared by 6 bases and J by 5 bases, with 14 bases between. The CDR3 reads CASSQDSEYQPQHF. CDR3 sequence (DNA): TGTGCCAGCAGTCAGGACAGTGAGTATCAGCCCCAGCATTTT.

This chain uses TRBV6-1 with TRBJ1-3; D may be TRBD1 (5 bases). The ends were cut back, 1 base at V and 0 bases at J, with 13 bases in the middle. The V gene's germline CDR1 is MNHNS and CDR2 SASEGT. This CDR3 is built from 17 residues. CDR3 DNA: TGTGCCAGCAGTGAAGGTCCGACAGTAAACTCTGGAAACACCATATATTTT. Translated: CASSEGPTVNSGNTIYF.

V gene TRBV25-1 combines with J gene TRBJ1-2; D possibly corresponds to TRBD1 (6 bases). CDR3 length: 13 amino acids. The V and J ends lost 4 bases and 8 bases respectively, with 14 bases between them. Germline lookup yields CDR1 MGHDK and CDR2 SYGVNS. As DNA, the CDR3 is TGTGCCAGCAGTGGACAGGATCAGCGGGGCTACACCTTC. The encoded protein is CASSGQDQRGYTF.

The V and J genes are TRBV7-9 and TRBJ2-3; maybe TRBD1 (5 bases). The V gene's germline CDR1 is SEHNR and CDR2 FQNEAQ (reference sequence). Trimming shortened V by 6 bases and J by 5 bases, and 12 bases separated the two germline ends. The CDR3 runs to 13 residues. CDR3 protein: CASSSPREDTQYF. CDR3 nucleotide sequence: TGTGCCAGCAGTTCCCCCAGGGAAGATACGCAGTATTTT. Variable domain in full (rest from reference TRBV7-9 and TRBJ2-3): DTGVSQNPRHKITKRGQNVTFRCDPISEHNRLYWYRQTLGQGPEFLTYFQNEAQLEKSRLLSDRFSAERPKGSFSTLEIQRTEQGDSAMYLCASSSPREDTQYFGPGTRLTVL.

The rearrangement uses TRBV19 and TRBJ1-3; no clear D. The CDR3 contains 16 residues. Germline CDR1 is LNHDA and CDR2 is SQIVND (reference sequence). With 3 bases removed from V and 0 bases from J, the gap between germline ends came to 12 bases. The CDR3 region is CASSIGLGDSGNTIYF. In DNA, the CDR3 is TGTGCCAGTAGTATTGGACTTGGGGACTCTGGAAACACCATATATTTT. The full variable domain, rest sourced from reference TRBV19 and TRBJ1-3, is DGGITQSPKYLFRKEGQNVTLSCEQNLNHDAMYWYRQDPGQGLRLIYYSQIVNDFQKGDIAEGYSVSREKKESFPLTVTSAQKNPTAFYLCASSIGLGDSGNTIYFGEGSWLTVV.

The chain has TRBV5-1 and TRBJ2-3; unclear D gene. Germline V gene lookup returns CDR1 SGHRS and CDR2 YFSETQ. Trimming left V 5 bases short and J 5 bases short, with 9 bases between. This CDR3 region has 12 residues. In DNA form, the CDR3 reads TGCGCCAGCAGTATTGGTGAAGATACGCAGTATTTT. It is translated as CASSIGEDTQYF.

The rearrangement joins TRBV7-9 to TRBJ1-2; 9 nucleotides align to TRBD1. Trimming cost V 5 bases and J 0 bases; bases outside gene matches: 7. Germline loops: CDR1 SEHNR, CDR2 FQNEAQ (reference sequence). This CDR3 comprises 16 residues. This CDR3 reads CASSSRDRASNYGYTF. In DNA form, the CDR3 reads TGTGCCAGCAGCAGTCGGGACAGGGCTTCTAACTATGGCTACACCTTC.

The CDR3 DNA follows: TGCGCCAGCGCCGGCGGGGTCACAGATACGCAGTATTTT. Protein: CASAGGVTDTQYF. The chain recombines TRBV10-1 with TRBJ2-3; possible D gene TRBD2, 6 bases. From germline, CDR1 is WNHNN and CDR2 SYGVQD (reference sequence). The germline V and J ends were trimmed by 8 bases and 2 bases, with 11 bases remaining between them. The CDR3 is 13 residues long.

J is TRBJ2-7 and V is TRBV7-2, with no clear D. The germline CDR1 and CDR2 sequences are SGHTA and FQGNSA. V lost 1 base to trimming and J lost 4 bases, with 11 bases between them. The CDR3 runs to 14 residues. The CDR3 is CASSLGSAVYEQYF. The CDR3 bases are TGTGCCAGCAGCTTAGGGTCGGCGGTTTACGAGCAGTACTTC.

The CDR3 DNA is TGTGCTAGGAAAAGCAGGGGGCCCGGGGAGCTGTTTTTT. Translated, it gives CARKSRGPGELFF. The chain employs TRBV12-5 and TRBJ2-2; 8 bases map to TRBD1. Germline V gene data show CDR1 as LGHNT and CDR2 as FRNRAP. With 9 bases clipped from V and 6 bases from J, the junction kept 6 bases outside the gene matches. The CDR3 is 13 amino acids.

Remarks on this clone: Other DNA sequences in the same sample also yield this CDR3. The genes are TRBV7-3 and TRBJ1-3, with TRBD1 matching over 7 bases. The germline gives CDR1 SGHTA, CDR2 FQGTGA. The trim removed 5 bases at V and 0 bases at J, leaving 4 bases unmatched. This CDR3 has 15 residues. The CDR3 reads CASSLQGNSGNTIYF. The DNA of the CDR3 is TGTGCCAGCAGCCTACAGGGGAACTCTGGAAACACCATATATTTT.

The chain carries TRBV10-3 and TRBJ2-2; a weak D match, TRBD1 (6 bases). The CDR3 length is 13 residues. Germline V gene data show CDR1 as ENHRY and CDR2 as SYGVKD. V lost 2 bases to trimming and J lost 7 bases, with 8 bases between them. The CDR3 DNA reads TGTGCCATCAGTGAGACAGGGCTCGGGGAGCTGTTTTTT. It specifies CAISETGLGELFF.

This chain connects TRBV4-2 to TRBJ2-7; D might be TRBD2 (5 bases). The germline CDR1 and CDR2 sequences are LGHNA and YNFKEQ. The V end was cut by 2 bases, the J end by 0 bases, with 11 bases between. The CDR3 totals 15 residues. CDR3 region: CASSQSDWSSYEQYF. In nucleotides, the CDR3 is TGTGCCAGCAGCCAATCGGACTGGAGCTCCTACGAGCAGTACTTC.

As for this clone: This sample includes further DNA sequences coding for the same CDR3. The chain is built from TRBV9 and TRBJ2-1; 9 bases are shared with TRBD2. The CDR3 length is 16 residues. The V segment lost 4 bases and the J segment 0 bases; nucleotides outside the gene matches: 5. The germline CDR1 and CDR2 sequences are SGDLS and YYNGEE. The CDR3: CASSLLSGSSYNEQFF. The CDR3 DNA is TGTGCCAGCAGCCTTCTTAGCGGGAGCTCCTACAATGAGCAGTTCTTC.

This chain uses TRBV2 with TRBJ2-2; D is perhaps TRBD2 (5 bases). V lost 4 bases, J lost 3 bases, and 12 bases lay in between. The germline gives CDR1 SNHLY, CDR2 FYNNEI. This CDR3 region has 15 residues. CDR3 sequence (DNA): TGTGCCAGCAGTGTAGGCGGACTTTACACCGGGGAGCTGTTTTTT. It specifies CASSVGGLYTGELFF. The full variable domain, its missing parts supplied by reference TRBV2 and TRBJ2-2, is EPEVTQTPSHQVTQMGQEVILRCVPISNHLYFYWYRQILGQKVEFLVSFYNNEISEKSEIFDDQFSVERPDGSNFTLKIRSTKLEDSAMYFCASSVGGLYTGELFFGEGSRLTVL.

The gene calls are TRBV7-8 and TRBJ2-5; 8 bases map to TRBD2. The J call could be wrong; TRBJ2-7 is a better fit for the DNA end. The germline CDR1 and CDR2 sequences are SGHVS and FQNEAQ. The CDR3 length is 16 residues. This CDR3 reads CASSPAGGRITYEQYF. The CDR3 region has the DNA TGTGCCAGCAGCCCGGCGGGGGGACGTATAACCTACGAGCAGTACTTC.

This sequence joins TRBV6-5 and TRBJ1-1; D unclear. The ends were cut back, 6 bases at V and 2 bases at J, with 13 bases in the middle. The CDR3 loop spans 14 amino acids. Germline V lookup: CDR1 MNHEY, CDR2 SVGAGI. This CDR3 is CASSRTLTNTEAFF. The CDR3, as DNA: TGTGCCAGCAGCCGCACACTTACTAACACTGAAGCTTTCTTT.

The CDR3 DNA sequence: TGCGCCAGCAGCTTGGCGTCGAAGCTAGCCAAAAACATTCAGTACTTC. Protein product: CASSLASKLAKNIQYF. The V gene is TRBV5-1, the J gene TRBJ2-4; unclear D gene. The CDR3 covers 16 residues. Germline CDR1 is SGHRS and CDR2 is YFSETQ. V gave up 0 bases and J gave up 0 bases, with 10 bases separating them.

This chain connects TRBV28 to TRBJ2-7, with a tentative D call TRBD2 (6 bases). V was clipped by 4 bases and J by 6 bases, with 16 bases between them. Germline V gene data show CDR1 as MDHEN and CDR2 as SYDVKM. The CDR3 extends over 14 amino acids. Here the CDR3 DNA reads TGTGCCAGCAGTTCGGGGGAAAGGATTTTCGAGCAGTACTTC. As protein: CASSSGERIFEQYF.

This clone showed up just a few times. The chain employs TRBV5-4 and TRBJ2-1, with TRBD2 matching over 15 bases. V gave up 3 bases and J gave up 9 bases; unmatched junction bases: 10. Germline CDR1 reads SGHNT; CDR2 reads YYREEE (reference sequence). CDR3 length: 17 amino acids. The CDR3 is CASSSPRGLAGGSEQFF. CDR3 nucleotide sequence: TGTGCCAGCAGCTCACCTAGGGGACTAGCGGGAGGAAGTGAGCAGTTCTTC.

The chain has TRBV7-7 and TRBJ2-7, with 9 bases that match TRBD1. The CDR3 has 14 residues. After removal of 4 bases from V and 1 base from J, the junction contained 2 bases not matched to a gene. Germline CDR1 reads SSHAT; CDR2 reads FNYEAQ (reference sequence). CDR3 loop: CASSSGTGSYEQYF. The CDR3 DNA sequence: TGTGCCAGCAGCTCCGGGACAGGGTCCTACGAGCAGTACTTC.

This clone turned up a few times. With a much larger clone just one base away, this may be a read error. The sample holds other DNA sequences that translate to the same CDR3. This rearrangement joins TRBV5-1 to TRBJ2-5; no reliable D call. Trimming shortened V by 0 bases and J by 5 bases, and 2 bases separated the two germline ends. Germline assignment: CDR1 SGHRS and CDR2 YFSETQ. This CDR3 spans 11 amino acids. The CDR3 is CASSLDETQYF. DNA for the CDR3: TGCGCCAGCAGCTTGGACGAGACCCAGTACTTC.

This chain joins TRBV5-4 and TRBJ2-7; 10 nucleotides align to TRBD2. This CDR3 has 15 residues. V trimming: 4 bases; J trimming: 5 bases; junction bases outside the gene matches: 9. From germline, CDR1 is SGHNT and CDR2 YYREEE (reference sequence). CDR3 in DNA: TGTGCCAGCAGCGCATACGGACTAGCGGCCAACGAGCAGTACTTC. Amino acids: CASSAYGLAANEQYF.

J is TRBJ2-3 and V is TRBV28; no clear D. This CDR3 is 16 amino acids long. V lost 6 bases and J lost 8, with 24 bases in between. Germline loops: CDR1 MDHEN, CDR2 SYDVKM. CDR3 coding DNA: TGTGCCAGCAGATCCCAAGGGCGTCTTACCCCCAGTACGCAGTATTTT. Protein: CASRSQGRLTPSTQYF.